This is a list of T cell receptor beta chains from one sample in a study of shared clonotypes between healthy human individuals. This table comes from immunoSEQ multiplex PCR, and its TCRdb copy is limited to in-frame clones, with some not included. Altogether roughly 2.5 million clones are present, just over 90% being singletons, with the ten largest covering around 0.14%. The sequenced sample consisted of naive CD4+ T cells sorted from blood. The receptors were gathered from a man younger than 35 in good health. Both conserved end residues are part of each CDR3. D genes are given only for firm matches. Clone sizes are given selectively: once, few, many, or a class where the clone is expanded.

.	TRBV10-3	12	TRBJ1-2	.	TGTGCCATCTCACCGGAAAACTATGGCTACACCTTC	CAISPENYGYTF
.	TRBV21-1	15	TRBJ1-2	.	TGTGCCAGCAGCAGCCACCCCGAGACAGGGTTCGGCTACACCTTC	CASSSHPETGFGYTF
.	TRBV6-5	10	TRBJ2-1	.	TGTGCCAGCAGTCGGGAGATGGAGTTCTTC	CASSREMEFF
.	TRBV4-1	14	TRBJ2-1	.	TGCGCCAGCAGCCAAGGGACTGTCGGCTTAGGGCAGTTCTTC	CASSQGTVGLGQFF
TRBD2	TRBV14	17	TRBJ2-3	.	TGTGCCAGCAGCCAAGAATTTGGGCCGGGAGGGACAGATACGCAGTATTTT	CASSQEFGPGGTDTQYF
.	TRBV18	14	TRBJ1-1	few	TGTGCCAGCTCGAGTACACTAGGGAACCCTGAAGCTTTCTTT	CASSSTLGNPEAFF
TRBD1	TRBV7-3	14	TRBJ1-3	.	TGTGCCAGCAGCTTAGGGACAGCTGGAAACACCATATATTTT	CASSLGTAGNTIYF
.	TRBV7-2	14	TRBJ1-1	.	TGTGCCAGCAGCTTAGTTCGGGGGGCCACTGAAGCTTTCTTT	CASSLVRGATEAFF
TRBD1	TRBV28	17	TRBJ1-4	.	TGTGCCAGCAGTATATTTTCGACAGGGGCAACTAATGAAAAACTGTTTTTT	CASSIFSTGATNEKLFF
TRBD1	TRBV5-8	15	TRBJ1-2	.	TGTGCCAGCAGCTTCCGGGCAGGGGGCAACTATGGCTACACCTTC	CASSFRAGGNYGYTF
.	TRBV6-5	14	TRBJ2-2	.	TGTGCCAGCAGTTACACCAGGGGTACCGGGGAGCTGTTTTTT	CASSYTRGTGELFF
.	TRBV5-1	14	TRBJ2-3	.	TGCGCCAGCAGCTTGGAGCTTAGCACAGATACGCAGTATTTT	CASSLELSTDTQYF
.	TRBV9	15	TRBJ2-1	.	TGTGCCAGCAGCGTATGGAATAGCGGTTACAATGAGCAGTTCTTC	CASSVWNSGYNEQFF
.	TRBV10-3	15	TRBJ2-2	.	TGTGCCATCAGTGCTGGGGGGACGAACACCGGGGAGCTGTTTTTT	CAISAGGTNTGELFF
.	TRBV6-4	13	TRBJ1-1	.	TGTGCCAGCATATGGGAGGGATACACTGAAGCTTTCTTT	CASIWEGYTEAFF
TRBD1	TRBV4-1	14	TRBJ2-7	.	TGCGCCAGTAGCAGTGGGGACAGCCTCTTGGAGCAGTACTTC	CASSSGDSLLEQYF
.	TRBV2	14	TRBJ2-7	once	TGTGCCAGCAGTGTTGGGGAAAGGTCCTACGAGCAGTACTTC	CASSVGERSYEQYF
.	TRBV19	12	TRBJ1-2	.	TGTGCCAGTAGTATAAGGGGGTCTGGCTACACCTTC	CASSIRGSGYTF
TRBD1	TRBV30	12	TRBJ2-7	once	TGTGCCTGGAGTCAGGGGGCGGGAGAGCAGTACTTC	CAWSQGAGEQYF
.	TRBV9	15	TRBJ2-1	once	TGTGCCAGCAGCGTAGACGGGGGCTACTACAATGAGCAGTTCTTC	CASSVDGGYYNEQFF
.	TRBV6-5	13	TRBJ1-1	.	TGTGCCAGCAGTTACCTGGGGAACACCGAAGCTTTCTTT	CASSYLGNTEAFF
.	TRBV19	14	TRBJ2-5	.	TGTGCCAGTAGTAGGGGCAGTGTTTTTGAGACCCAGTACTTC	CASSRGSVFETQYF
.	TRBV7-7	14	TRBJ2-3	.	TGTGCTAGCAGCCCCAACGTGGGGGTGGATACGCAGTATTTT	CASSPNVGVDTQYF
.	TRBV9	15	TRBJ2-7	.	TGTGCCAGCAGCGCCCGGGGAGGGGGTTCCTACGAGCAGTACTTC	CASSARGGGSYEQYF
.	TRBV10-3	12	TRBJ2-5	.	TGTGCCATCAGTGGCGGAGAAGAGACCCAGTACTTC	CAISGGEETQYF
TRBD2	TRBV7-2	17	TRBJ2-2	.	TGTGCCAGCAGCTTAGGCTCTAGCGGTCCGAACACCGGGGAGCTGTTTTTT	CASSLGSSGPNTGELFF
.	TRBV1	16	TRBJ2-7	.	TGCACCAGCAATTATGGATTTAGGGCGGGAGGGGTCGAGCAGTACTTC	CTSNYGFRAGGVEQYF
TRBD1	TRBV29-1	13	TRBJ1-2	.	TGCAGCGTTGTAAGGGACAGGGGCGGTGGCTACACCTTC	CSVVRDRGGGYTF
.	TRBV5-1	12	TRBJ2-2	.	TGCGCCAGCAGCTTATCTTCCGGGGAGCTGTTTTTT	CASSLSSGELFF
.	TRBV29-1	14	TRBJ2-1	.	TGCAGCGTTCAAAATGGGGAATCCTACAATGAGCAGTTCTTC	CSVQNGESYNEQFF
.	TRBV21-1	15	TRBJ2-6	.	TGTGCCAGCAGCAAGCCAACACCTGGGGCCAACGTCCTGACTTTC	CASSKPTPGANVLTF
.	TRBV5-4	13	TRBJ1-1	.	TGTGCCAGCAGCCTTACAGGGTCCGCTGAAGCTTTCTTT	CASSLTGSAEAFF
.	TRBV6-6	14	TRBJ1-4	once	TGTGCCAGCAGTTACTCGAGAGTTAATGAAAAACTGTTTTTT	CASSYSRVNEKLFF
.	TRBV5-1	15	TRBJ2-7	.	TGCGCCAGCAGAACGGAGACATCTAGCTCCTACGAGCAGTACTTC	CASRTETSSSYEQYF
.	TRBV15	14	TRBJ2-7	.	TGTGCCACCAGCAACACAGGGCCGGTCTCCGAGCAGTACTTC	CATSNTGPVSEQYF
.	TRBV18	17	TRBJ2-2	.	TGTGCCAGCTCACCTTCCGGGACAAATGCGAACACCGGGGAGCTGTTTTTT	CASSPSGTNANTGELFF
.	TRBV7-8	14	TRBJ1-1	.	TGTGCCAGCAGCTTCCAGGGAGGCGGCACTGAAGCTTTCTTT	CASSFQGGGTEAFF
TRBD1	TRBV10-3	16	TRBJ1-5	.	TGTGCCATCAGTGAGTCCAAGGACAGGTCCGATCAGCCCCAGCATTTT	CAISESKDRSDQPQHF
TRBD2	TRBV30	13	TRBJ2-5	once	TGTGCCTGGAGAAGGTTAGCGGGAGAGACCCAGTACTTC	CAWRRLAGETQYF
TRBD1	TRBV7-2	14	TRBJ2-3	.	TGTGCCAGCAGGTCGGGACAGGGGACAGATACGCAGTATTTT	CASRSGQGTDTQYF
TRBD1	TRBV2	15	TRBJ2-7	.	TGTGCCAGCAGTGAAGGGGACAGCGCTTTCTACGAGCAGTACTTC	CASSEGDSAFYEQYF
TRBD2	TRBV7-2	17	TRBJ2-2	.	TGTGCCAGCAGCTTAATCAGCCTAGCGGGAGTCCGCGGGGAGCTGTTTTTT	CASSLISLAGVRGELFF
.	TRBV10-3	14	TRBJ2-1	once	TGTGCCATCAGTGAGTCGACAGGTGGGAATGAGCAGTTCTTC	CAISESTGGNEQFF
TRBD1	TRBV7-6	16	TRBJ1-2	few	TGTGCCAGCAGCGGGGGCATAGCGGGACAGGGTTATGGCTACACCTTC	CASSGGIAGQGYGYTF
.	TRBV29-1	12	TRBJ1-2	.	TGCAGCGTTGTCGCAGGGGTGGGTGGCTACACCTTC	CSVVAGVGGYTF
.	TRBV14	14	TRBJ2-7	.	TGTGCCAGCAGCCTTTACCGGGACTCCTACGAGCAGTACTTC	CASSLYRDSYEQYF
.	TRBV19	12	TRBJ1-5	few	TGTGCCAGTAGGATGGGCAATCAGCCCCAGCATTTT	CASRMGNQPQHF
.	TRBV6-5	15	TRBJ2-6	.	TGTGCCAGCAGTTACTCGGGGACTGGGGCCAACGTCCTGACTTTC	CASSYSGTGANVLTF